What follows describes a single T cell receptor beta chain. As yet, its antigen is unknown. Produced via immunoSEQ multiplex PCR; TCRdb's table is partial and in-frame only. The sample consists of tens of thousands of clones, approximately 70% of them appearing once. The CDR3 is 14 residues long. Looked up from germline, CDR1 is SGHDN and CDR2 is FVKESK. The V and J ends lost 4 bases and 4 bases respectively, with 14 bases between them. The data are from a study of cytotoxic CD8 clonotypes in ibrutinib-treated CLL. General observations from the study: Private clonotypes, not public ones, expanded at ibrutinib response. Clonality was elevated at ibrutinib response and had returned toward baseline at progression.

Sequenced here: PBMCs, sampled after 12 months of ibrutinib treatment. J is TRBJ2-7 and V is TRBV14; D perhaps matches TRBD1 (5 bases). The TCR originated in a human donor with chronic lymphocytic leukemia. CDR3: CASSRLRGGYEQYF. In DNA form, the CDR3 reads TGTGCCAGCAGCCGGCTAAGGGGTGGGTACGAGCAGTACTTC.